Detailed here is one T cell receptor beta chain. From the germline J gene comes the end of the CDR3, since the read stops 3 residues before it. This sample was taken from a study of T cells in women clearing cervical HPV infection. V was pared by 2 bases and J by 4 bases, with 7 bases of the junction left unmatched. CDR3 length: 15 residues. Germline V CDR1 and CDR2: MNHNS, SASEGT. Here immunoSEQ multiplex PCR was the method, and the copy in TCRdb shows in-frame clones only, minus some. In total, the table holds about 22,000 clones. The sequence was obtained from a woman between 18 and 70 years old with a cervical HPV16 infection that either progressed to CIN3+ or cleared (not recorded which). Sequences were obtained from blood buffy coat. The chain has TRBV6-1 and TRBJ1-1; 7 nucleotides align to TRBD1. This CDR3 is CASSEQRGLSTEAFF. CDR3 DNA, as far as it was read: TGTGCCAGCAGTGAACAAAGGGGGCTCAGCACTGAA.